The next 12 T cell receptor beta chains were all read from a single sample in a study of PD-L1 blockade in urothelial cancer. This table comes from immunoSEQ multiplex PCR, and its TCRdb copy is limited to in-frame clones, with some not included. Here the sample spans 100,000 to 150,000 clones, roughly 88% being singletons. As to time point: peripheral blood 6 weeks after treatment start. Sequencing used PBMCs, obtained around atezolizumab (anti-PD-L1) treatment. These TCRs come from a man in his fifties or sixties with urothelial cancer.

The J gene is TRBJ1-1, the V gene TRBV30; 8 nucleotides align to TRBD1. V lost 3 bases, J lost 4 bases, and 7 bases stayed unmatched. This CDR3 has 14 amino acids. The germline CDR1 and CDR2 sequences are GTSNPN and SVGIG (reference sequence). In nucleotides, the CDR3 is TGTGCCTGGAGAGCCCCGACAGGGGTCACTGAAGCTTTCTTT. Translation: CAWRAPTGVTEAFF.

This chain connects TRBV5-1 to TRBJ2-1; 10 nucleotides align to TRBD2. This CDR3 is 16 amino acids long. CDR1 is SGHRS, CDR2 YFSETQ, per germline. V lost 4 bases to trimming and J lost 2 bases; unmatched junction nucleotides: 6. DNA of the CDR3: TGCGCCAGCAGCAGGATCCTAGCGGGGGCCTACAATGAGCAGTTCTTC. It is translated as CASSRILAGAYNEQFF. Looking up the rest from reference TRBV5-1 and TRBJ2-1 gives the full variable domain: KAGVTQTPRYLIKTRGQQVTLSCSPISGHRSVSWYQQTPGQGLQFLFEYFSETQRNKGNFPGRFSGRQFSNSRSEMNVSTLELGDSALYLCASSRILAGAYNEQFFGPGTRLTVL.

The rearrangement links TRBV5-4 to TRBJ1-2; 8 bases map to TRBD1. Germline CDR1 is SGHNT and CDR2 is YYREEE (reference sequence). The J segment lost 6 bases and the V segment lost 3 bases, leaving 4 bases of the junction unmatched. There are 13 residues in the CDR3. CDR3 in DNA: TGTGCCAGCAGCTCCCGACAGGGGAATGGCTACACCTTC. It is translated as CASSSRQGNGYTF.

The chain couples TRBV4-1 to TRBJ2-1; 8 bases match TRBD2. Germline V gives CDR1 MGHRA, CDR2 YSYEKL. Germline trimming cut 0 bases from V and 1 base from J; bases unmatched to any gene: 11. CDR3 length equals 19 residues. As DNA, the CDR3 is TGCGCCAGCAGCCAAGATCGGACTAGCATCCTACGTTCCTACAATGAGCAGTTCTTC. The encoded protein is CASSQDRTSILRSYNEQFF.

This clone was picked up a small number of times. The V gene is TRBV9, the J gene TRBJ2-5, with 8 bases fitting TRBD2. The J segment lost 4 bases and the V segment lost 0 bases, leaving 5 bases of the junction unmatched. CDR3 length: 15 residues. Germline values: CDR1 SGDLS, CDR2 YYNGEE. CDR3 in amino acids: CASSVADGRVETQYF. The CDR3 DNA is TGTGCCAGCAGCGTAGCTGACGGGAGGGTAGAGACCCAGTACTTC.

This clone was seen just once. V gene TRBV5-1 combines with J gene TRBJ2-3, with a possible D match to TRBD2 (5 bases). CDR1 is SGHRS, CDR2 YFSETQ, per germline. The CDR3 is made up of 14 amino acids. V was cut by 0 bases and J by 4 bases, with 9 bases left in between. For the CDR3, the DNA is TGCGCCAGCAGCTTGGATGAACTAGCAGATACGCAGTATTTT. Translating gives CASSLDELADTQYF.

This clone showed up just once. This sequence joins TRBV18 and TRBJ2-2; D call uncertain. Germline assignment: CDR1 KGHSH and CDR2 LQKENI. The CDR3 is made up of 12 amino acids. The V end was cut by 8 bases, the J end by 6 bases, with 10 bases between. The CDR3 here is CASHNPPGELFF. The DNA of the CDR3 is TGTGCCAGCCACAATCCCCCCGGGGAGCTGTTTTTT. Full variable domain (outside the CDR3, taken from reference TRBV18 and TRBJ2-2): NAGVMQNPRHLVRRRGQEARLRCSPMKGHSHVYWYRQLPEEGLKFMVYLQKENIIDESGMPKERFSAEFPKEGPSILRIQQVVRGDSAAYFCASHNPPGELFFGEGSRLTVL.

The V and J genes are TRBV10-3 and TRBJ2-7; D is ambiguous. Trimming shortened V by 10 bases and J by 5 bases, and 12 bases separated the two germline ends. The CDR3 contains 11 residues. Germline assignment: CDR1 ENHRY and CDR2 SYGVKD. The CDR3 sequence: CASSIRDEQYF. The CDR3 DNA sequence: TGTGCCAGCTCGATAAGAGACGAGCAGTACTTC.

This rearrangement joins TRBV15 to TRBJ2-1, with a possible D match to TRBD1 (6 bases). V lost 5 bases and J 12 bases, leaving 14 bases between the germline ends. Germline V gene data show CDR1 as LNHNV and CDR2 as YYDKDF (reference sequence). The CDR3 is 12 residues long. The CDR3 loop is CATSGPQQGQFF. The CDR3 nucleotides read TGTGCCACCAGCGGACCCCAACAGGGGCAGTTCTTC.

The rearrangement uses TRBV10-3 and TRBJ2-7; D is unresolved. The CDR3 spans 13 residues. V was shortened by 4 bases and J by 2 bases, with 9 bases between the two germline ends. CDR1 and CDR2 from the germline V gene are ENHRY and SYGVKD. CDR3 DNA: TGTGCCATCAGTGTTACGAGTACCTACGAGCAGTACTTC. Amino acids: CAISVTSTYEQYF.

The CDR3 loop reads CASSQDLWGQNTEAFF. The CDR3 DNA follows: TGCGCCAGCAGCCAAGACCTCTGGGGACAGAACACTGAAGCTTTCTTT. The chain combines TRBV4-1 with TRBJ1-1, with D maybe TRBD1 (6 bases). CDR3 size: 16 residues. The germline V gene has CDR1 MGHRA and CDR2 YSYEKL. The V end was cut by 0 bases, the J end by 1 base, with 12 bases between.

The chain recombines TRBV30 with TRBJ2-5; 7 nucleotides match TRBD2. With 3 bases clipped from V and 1 base from J, the junction kept 8 bases outside the gene matches. There are 15 residues in the CDR3. CDR1 and CDR2 (germline): GTSNPN, SVGIG (reference sequence). The CDR3 nucleotides are TGTGCCTGGAGGGCGGGAGCAGTCCCCCAAGAGACCCAGTACTTC. The encoded protein is CAWRAGAVPQETQYF.